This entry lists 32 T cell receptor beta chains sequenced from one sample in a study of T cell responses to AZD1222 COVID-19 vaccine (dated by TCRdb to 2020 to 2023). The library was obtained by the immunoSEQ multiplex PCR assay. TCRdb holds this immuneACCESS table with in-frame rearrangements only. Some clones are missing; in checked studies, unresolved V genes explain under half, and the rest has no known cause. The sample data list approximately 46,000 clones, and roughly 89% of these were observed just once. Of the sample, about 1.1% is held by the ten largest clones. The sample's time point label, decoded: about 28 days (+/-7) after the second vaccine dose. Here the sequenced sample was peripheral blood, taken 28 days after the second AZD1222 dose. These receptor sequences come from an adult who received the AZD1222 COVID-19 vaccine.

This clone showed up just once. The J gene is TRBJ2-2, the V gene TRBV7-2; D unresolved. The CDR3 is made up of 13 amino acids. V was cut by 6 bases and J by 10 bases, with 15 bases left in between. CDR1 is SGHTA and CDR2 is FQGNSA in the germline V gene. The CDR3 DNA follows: TGTGCCAGCAGTTTACGAGTCCCGCTGGAGCTGTTTTTT. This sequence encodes CASSLRVPLELFF.

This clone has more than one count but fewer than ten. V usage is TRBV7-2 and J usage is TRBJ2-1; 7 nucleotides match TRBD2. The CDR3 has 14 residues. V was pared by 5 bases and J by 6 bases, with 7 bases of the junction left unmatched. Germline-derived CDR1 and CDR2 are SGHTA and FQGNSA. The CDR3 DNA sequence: TGTGCCAGCAGCGCCGGACTAGGGTCCAATGAGCAGTTCTTC. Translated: CASSAGLGSNEQFF.

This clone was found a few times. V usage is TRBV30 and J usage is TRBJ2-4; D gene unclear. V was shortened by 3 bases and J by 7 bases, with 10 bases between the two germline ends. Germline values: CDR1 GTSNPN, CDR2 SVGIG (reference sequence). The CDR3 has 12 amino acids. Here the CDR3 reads CAWSTWDNIQYF. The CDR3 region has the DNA TGTGCCTGGAGCACCTGGGATAACATTCAGTACTTC.

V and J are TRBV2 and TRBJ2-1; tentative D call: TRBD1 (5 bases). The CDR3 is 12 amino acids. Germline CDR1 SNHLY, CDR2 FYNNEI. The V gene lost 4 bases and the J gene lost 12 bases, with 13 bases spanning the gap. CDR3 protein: CASSVGRWGQFF. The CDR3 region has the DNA TGTGCCAGCAGTGTGGGGCGTTGGGGGCAGTTCTTC.

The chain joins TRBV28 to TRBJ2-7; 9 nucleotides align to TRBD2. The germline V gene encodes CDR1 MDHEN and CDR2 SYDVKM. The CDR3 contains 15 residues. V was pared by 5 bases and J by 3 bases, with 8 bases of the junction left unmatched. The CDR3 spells CASSPTSGGVYEQYF. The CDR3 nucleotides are TGTGCCAGCAGTCCGACTAGCGGAGGGGTCTACGAGCAGTACTTC.

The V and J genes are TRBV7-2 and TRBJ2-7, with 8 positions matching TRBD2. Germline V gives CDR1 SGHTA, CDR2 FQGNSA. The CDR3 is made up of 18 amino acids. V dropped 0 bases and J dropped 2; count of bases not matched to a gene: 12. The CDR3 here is CASSLASLLAGPPYEQYF. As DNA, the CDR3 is TGTGCCAGCAGCTTAGCCTCCCTCCTAGCGGGCCCTCCCTACGAGCAGTACTTC.

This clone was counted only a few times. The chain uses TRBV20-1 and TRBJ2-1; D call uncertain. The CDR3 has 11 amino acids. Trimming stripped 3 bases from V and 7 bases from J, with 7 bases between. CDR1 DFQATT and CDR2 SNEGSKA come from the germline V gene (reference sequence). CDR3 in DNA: TGCAGTGCTAGTCGCGGAAATGAGCAGTTCTTC. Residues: CSASRGNEQFF.

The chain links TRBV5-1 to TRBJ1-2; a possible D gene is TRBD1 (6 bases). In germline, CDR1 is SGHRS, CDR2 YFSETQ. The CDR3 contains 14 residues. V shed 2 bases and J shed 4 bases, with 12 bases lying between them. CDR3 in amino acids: CASSFGQSVYGYTF. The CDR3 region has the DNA TGCGCCAGCAGCTTCGGACAGAGTGTCTATGGCTACACCTTC. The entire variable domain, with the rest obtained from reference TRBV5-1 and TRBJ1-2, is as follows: KAGVTQTPRYLIKTRGQQVTLSCSPISGHRSVSWYQQTPGQGLQFLFEYFSETQRNKGNFPGRFSGRQFSNSRSEMNVSTLELGDSALYLCASSFGQSVYGYTFGSGTRLTVV.

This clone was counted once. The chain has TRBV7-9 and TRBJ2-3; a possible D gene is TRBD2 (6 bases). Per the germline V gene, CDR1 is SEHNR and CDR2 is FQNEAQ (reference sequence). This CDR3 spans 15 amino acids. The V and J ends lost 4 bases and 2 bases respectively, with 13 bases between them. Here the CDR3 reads CASSSGEAYTDTQYF. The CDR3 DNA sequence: TGTGCCAGCAGCTCGGGGGAGGCCTACACAGATACGCAGTATTTT.

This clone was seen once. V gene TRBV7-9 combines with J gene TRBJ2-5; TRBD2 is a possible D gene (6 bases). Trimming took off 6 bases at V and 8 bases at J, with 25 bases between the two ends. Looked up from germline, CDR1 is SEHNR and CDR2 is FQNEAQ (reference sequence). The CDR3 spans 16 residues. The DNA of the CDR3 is TGTGCCAGCAGTCCCGCCAGGGCCTTAAGGCGGGAAACCCAGTACTTC. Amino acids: CASSPARALRRETQYF.

In nucleotides, the CDR3 is TGTGCCTGGAATGCCGAGGACAGGAACTATGGCTACACCTTC. As protein: CAWNAEDRNYGYTF. The J gene is TRBJ1-2, the V gene TRBV30, with 7 bases lining up with TRBD1. The CDR3 length is 14 residues. The germline V gene has CDR1 GTSNPN and CDR2 SVGIG (reference sequence). J was trimmed by 2 bases and V by 4 bases; bases with no gene match: 7.

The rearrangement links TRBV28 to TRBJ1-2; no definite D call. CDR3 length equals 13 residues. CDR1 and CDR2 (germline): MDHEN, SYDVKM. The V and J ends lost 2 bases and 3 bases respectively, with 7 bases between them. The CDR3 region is CASSLGSYYGYTF. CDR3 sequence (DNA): TGTGCCAGCAGTTTAGGCAGTTACTATGGCTACACCTTC.

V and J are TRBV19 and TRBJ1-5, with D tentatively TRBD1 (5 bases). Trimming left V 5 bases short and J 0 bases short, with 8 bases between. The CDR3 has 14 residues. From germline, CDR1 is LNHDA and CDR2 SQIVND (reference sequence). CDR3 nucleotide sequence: TGTGCCAGTAGTTCGACAGCTAGCAATCAGCCCCAGCATTTT. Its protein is CASSSTASNQPQHF. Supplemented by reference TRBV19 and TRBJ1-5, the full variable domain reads DGGITQSPKYLFRKEGQNVTLSCEQNLNHDAMYWYRQDPGQGLRLIYYSQIVNDFQKGDIAEGYSVSREKKESFPLTVTSAQKNPTAFYLCASSSTASNQPQHFGDGTRLSIL.

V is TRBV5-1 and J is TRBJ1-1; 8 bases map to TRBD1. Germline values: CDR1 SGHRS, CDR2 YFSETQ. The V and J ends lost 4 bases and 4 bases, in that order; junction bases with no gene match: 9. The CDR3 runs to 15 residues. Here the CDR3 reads CASSDPRTGSTEAFF. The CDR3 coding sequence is TGCGCCAGCAGCGATCCGAGGACAGGGAGCACTGAAGCTTTCTTT.

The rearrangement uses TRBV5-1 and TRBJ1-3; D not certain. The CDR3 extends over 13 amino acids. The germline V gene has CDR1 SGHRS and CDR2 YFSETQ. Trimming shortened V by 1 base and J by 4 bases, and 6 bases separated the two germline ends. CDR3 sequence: CASSLSGGNTIYF. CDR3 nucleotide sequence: TGCGCCAGCAGCTTGAGTGGGGGAAACACCATATATTTT.

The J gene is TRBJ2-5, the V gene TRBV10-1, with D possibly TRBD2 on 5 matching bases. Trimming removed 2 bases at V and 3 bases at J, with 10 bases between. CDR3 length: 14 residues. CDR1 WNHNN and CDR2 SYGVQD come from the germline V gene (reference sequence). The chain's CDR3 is CASSERAGEETQYF. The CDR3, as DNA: TGCGCCAGCAGTGAGAGGGCCGGGGAAGAGACCCAGTACTTC.

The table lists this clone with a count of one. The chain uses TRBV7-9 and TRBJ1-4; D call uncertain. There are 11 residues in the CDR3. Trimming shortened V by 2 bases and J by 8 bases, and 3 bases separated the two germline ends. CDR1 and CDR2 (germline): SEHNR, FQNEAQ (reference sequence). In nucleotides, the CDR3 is TGTGCCAGCAGCTTAATGGAAAAACTGTTTTTT. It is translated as CASSLMEKLFF.

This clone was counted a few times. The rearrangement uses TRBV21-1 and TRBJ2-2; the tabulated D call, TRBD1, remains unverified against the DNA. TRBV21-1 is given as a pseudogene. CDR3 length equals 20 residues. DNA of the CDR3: TGTGCCAGCAGCAAAGCGCGTTCGTGGGGCGCTTCCCCGAACACCGGGGAGCTGTTTTTT. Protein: CASSKARSWGASPNTGELFF.

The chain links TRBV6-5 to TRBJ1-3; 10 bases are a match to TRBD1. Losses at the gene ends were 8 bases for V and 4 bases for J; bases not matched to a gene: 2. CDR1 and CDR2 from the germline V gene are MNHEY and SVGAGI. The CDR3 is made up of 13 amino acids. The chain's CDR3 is CASGTGAGNTIYF. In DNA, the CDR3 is TGTGCCAGCGGGACAGGGGCCGGAAACACCATATATTTT.

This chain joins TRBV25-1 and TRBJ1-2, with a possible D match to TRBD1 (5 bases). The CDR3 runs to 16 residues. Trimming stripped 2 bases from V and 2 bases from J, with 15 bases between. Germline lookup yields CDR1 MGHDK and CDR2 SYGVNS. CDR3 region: CASSEQGLLKNYGYTF. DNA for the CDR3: TGTGCCAGCAGTGAACAGGGTTTACTGAAGAACTATGGCTACACCTTC.

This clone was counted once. CDR3 sequence (DNA): TGTGCCAGCAGCTTGGTTGACAGGAACACCGGGGAGCTGTTTTTT. As protein: CASSLVDRNTGELFF. The chain combines TRBV5-6 with TRBJ2-2; a possible D gene is TRBD1 (5 bases). The germline gives CDR1 SGHDT, CDR2 YYEEEE. The length of the CDR3 is 15 residues. Trimming pared 0 bases from V and 1 base from J, leaving 7 bases between.

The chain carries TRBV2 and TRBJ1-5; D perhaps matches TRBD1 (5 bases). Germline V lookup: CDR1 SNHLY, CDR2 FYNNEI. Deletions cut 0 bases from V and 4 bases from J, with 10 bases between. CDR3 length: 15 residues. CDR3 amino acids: CASSEALGGNQPQHF. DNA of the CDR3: TGTGCCAGCAGTGAAGCGCTTGGGGGTAATCAGCCCCAGCATTTT. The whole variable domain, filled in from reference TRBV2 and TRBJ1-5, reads EPEVTQTPSHQVTQMGQEVILRCVPISNHLYFYWYRQILGQKVEFLVSFYNNEISEKSEIFDDQFSVERPDGSNFTLKIRSTKLEDSAMYFCASSEALGGNQPQHFGDGTRLSIL.

The CDR3 DNA reads as TGTGCCAGCAGTTCCCCTTACAATGAGCAGTTCTTC. This sequence encodes CASSSPYNEQFF. The chain uses TRBV6-5 and TRBJ2-1, with no clear D. This CDR3 spans 12 amino acids. V was trimmed by 4 bases and J by 4 bases, leaving 5 bases between them. Per germline, CDR1 MNHEY and CDR2 SVGAGI.

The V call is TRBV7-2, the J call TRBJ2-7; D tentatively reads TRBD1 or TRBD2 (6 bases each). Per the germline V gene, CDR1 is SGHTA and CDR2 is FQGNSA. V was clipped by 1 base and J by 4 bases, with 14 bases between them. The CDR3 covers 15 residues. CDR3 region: CASSLGPRGGYEQYF. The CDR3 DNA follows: TGTGCCAGCAGCTTAGGCCCCCGAGGGGGGTACGAGCAGTACTTC.

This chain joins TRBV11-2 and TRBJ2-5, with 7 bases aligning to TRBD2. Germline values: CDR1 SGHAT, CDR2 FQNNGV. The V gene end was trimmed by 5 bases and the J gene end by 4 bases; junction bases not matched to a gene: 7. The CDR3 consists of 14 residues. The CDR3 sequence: CASSTRGGLETQYF. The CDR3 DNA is TGTGCCAGCAGCACGCGGGGAGGGTTAGAGACCCAGTACTTC.

Written as DNA, the CDR3 is TGTGCCAGCACTGGGACAGGAGTTGCCTACGAGCAGTACTTC. Amino acids: CASTGTGVAYEQYF. The chain employs TRBV7-8 and TRBJ2-7; 8 nucleotides align to TRBD1. This CDR3 contains 14 residues. V shed 7 bases, J shed 2 bases, and the junction held 7 bases outside the gene matches. Germline-derived CDR1 and CDR2 are SGHVS and FQNEAQ.

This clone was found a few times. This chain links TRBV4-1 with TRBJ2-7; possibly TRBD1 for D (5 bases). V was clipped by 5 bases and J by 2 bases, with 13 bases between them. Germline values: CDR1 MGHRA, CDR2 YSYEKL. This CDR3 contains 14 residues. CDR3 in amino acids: CASSWRTNTYEQYF. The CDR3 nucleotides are TGCGCCAGCAGCTGGCGGACAAATACCTACGAGCAGTACTTC.

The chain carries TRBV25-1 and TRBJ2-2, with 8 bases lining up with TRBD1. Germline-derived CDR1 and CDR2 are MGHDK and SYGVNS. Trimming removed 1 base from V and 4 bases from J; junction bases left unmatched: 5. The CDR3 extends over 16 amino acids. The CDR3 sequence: CASSEFTGGTTGELFF. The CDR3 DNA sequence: TGTGCCAGCAGTGAATTCACAGGGGGTACCACCGGGGAGCTGTTTTTT.

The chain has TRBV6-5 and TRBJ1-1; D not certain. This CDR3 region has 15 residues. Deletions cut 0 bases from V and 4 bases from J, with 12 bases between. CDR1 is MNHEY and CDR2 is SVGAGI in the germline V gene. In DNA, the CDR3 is TGTGCCAGCAGTTACTCAGGCCCGTCGGGCACTGAAGCTTTCTTT. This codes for CASSYSGPSGTEAFF.

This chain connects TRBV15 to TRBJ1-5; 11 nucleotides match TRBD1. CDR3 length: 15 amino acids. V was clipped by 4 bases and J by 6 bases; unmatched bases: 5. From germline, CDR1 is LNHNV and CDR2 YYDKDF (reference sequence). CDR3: CATSIGTGGAQPQHF. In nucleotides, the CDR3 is TGTGCCACCAGCATCGGGACAGGGGGAGCTCAGCCCCAGCATTTT.

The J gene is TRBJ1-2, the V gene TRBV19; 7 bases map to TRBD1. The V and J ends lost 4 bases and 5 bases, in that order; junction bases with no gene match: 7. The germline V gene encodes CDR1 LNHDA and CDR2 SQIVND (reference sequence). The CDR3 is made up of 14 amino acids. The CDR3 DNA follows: TGTGCCAGTAGTACCGCCCGGGGACAGTATGGCTACACCTTC. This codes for CASSTARGQYGYTF.

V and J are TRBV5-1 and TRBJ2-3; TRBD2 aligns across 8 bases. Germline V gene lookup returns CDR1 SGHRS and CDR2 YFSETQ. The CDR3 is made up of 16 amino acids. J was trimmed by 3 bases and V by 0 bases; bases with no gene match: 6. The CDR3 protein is CASSLGGTRVTDTQYF. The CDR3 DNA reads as TGCGCCAGCAGCTTGGGAGGGACTAGAGTTACAGATACGCAGTATTTT.